Detailed here is one T cell receptor beta chain. V shed 2 bases and J shed 7 bases, with 12 bases lying between them. This CDR3 has 13 residues. Looked up from germline, CDR1 is MNHEY and CDR2 is SVGEGT. The data originate from a study of blood T cell repertoires in COVID-19. The assay was immunoSEQ multiplex PCR, and TCRdb's table has in-frame clones only and misses some. This table holds about 210,000 clones, around 87% found once. The chain uses TRBV6-2 or TRBV6-3 and TRBJ2-7; D gene unclear. This TCR derives from a man in his 60s with acute or convalescent COVID-19. Sample: peripheral blood. The CDR3 loop reads CASSYPLKWEQYF. DNA for the CDR3: TGTGCCAGCAGTTACCCACTTAAGTGGGAGCAGTACTTC.